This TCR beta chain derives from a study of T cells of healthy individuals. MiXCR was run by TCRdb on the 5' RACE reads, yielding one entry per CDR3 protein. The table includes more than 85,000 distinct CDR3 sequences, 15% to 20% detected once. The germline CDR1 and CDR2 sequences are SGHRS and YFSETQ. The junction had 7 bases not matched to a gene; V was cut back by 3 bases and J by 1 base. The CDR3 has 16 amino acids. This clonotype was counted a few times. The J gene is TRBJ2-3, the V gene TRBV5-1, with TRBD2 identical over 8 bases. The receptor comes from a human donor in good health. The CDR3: CASSSLGTRGTDTQYF. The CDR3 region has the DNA TGCGCCAGCAGCTCCCTCGGGACTAGGGGCACAGATACGCAGTATTTT.